This TCR beta chain was sequenced during a study of molecular identifiers for immune sequencing clone quantification. Points from the study as a whole: Clones that exceeded 20 RNA copies held over 97% of effector molecules, yet under 1% in naive cells.

At least ten counts were recorded for this clonotype. No antigen is known for it. The authors built bulk TCR libraries by previously described methods with listed TCR primers. TCRdb re-called the PCR reads with MiXCR, one entry per CDR3 protein. This table has tens of thousands of distinct CDR3 sequences, roughly 23% appearing once. Using 10%, 30% or 50% RNA, naive CD8 libraries were derived from roughly 20,000 to 1,000,000 sorted cells. As CD8+CD4-CCR7+CD45RA+ cells, naive CD8 T cells were sorted. Trimming removed 5 bases at V and 1 base at J, with 11 bases between. Germline V lookup: CDR1 GTSNPN, CDR2 SVGIG (reference sequence). This CDR3 has 13 amino acids.

The chain is built from TRBV30 and TRBJ1-1; D remains unclear. Input material: naive CD8+ T cells from blood, with Jurkat cell RNA spiked in. This sample's subset: FACS-sorted CD8+CD4-CCR7+CD45RA+ naive T cells. The receptor's source is a human donor in good health. Some libraries in this study had Jurkat cell RNA spiked in. Here the CDR3 reads CAWADGPNTEAFF. The CDR3, as DNA: TGTGCCTGGGCGGACGGGCCGAACACTGAAGCTTTCTTT.